Sequencing of this TCR beta chain was carried out in a study of T cell changes during pregnancy in multiple sclerosis (dated by TCRdb to the late 2010s). Background on the whole study: The study examined how the T cell repertoire changed over the course of pregnancy in women with multiple sclerosis.

This clone was recorded only once. There is no known antigen for this receptor. Base qualities were left out, and no much larger clone turns up one base away. The CDR3 starts with the cysteine, ends with the phenylalanine, and has 12 residues. Just CDR3 DNA is preserved here, 36 bases in frame from base 1. The V end loses 2 bases and the J end loses 8 bases, and a stretch of 9 bases separates them. As encoded in the germline V gene (reference sequence), CDR1 is MNHEY while CDR2 is SMNVEV. Library construction relied on the immunoSEQ multiplex PCR assay. Sourced from immuneACCESS, this table was stored by TCRdb with only in-frame sequences that have V and J called. A share of the clones is absent; for the studies checked, an unresolved V gene accounts for under half, and the remainder has no known explanation. The table for this sample lists 30,000 to 50,000 clones; around 93% of them were counted only once. The ten biggest clones cover over 0.4% of the sample.

The TCR sequence derives from a female donor in good health, enrolled as a control in a pregnancy study. The source material was CD4+ T cells from peripheral blood mononuclear cells, sampled in the third trimester of pregnancy. Recombination linked TRBV27 to TRBJ1-1; a tentative D match to TRBD1 spans 5 bases. This receptor has the CDR3 CASSLPRGEAFF. The sequenced DNA: TGTGCCAGCAGTTTACCCCGGGGGGAAGCTTTCTTT.